The next 28 T cell receptor beta chains were all read from a single sample in a study of shared clonotypes between healthy human individuals (dated by TCRdb to about 2020). The receptor library was made with the immunoSEQ multiplex PCR assay. Entries here come from immuneACCESS through TCRdb and include only in-frame sequences with V and J called. Some clones fail to appear in such tables; in the studies checked, an unresolved V gene covers under half of the shortfall, and the cause of the remainder is unknown. The sample data list 2 million to 3 million clones, and 93% of these were observed just once. The top ten hold roughly 0.39% of the sample. Sequencing was carried out using naive CD4+ T cells from PBMCs. According to the study, the label for this sample's cell subset or site signals: CD45RA+ positively selected. The origin of the receptors is a man younger than 35 in good health. Some clones in this sample may be carry-over from other donors' samples.

The rearrangement joins TRBV6-6 to TRBJ1-2; D is uncertain. Germline V gives CDR1 MNHNY, CDR2 SVGAGI (reference sequence). V was trimmed by 6 bases and J by 8 bases, leaving 13 bases between them. The CDR3 consists of 12 residues. The CDR3 is CASRPTSGGYTF. The CDR3 nucleotides are TGTGCCAGCAGACCCACAAGTGGCGGCTACACCTTC.

V is TRBV4-2 and J is TRBJ2-5; TRBD2 matches at 10 bases. V shed 4 bases and J 5 bases; nucleotides not matched to a gene: 10. CDR1 and CDR2 (germline): LGHNA, YNFKEQ. This CDR3 is built from 16 residues. CDR3 amino acids: CASSRKREGLWETQYF. CDR3 bases: TGTGCCAGCAGCCGAAAGCGGGAGGGCCTGTGGGAGACCCAGTACTTC.

This clone was seen a single time. The CDR3 is CAFGRGDRVFAGNTIYF. In nucleotides, the CDR3 is TGTGCCTTCGGGAGAGGGGACAGGGTGTTTGCTGGAAACACCATATATTTT. The chain links TRBV30 to TRBJ1-3; 9 nucleotides line up with TRBD1. With 7 bases clipped from V and 2 bases from J, the junction kept 15 bases outside the gene matches. CDR3 length: 17 residues. Germline V gene lookup returns CDR1 GTSNPN and CDR2 SVGIG (reference sequence).

The chain employs TRBV6-1 and TRBJ1-5; D is uncertain. Trimming took off 4 bases at V and 2 bases at J, with 9 bases between the two ends. Germline loops: CDR1 MNHNS, CDR2 SASEGT. The CDR3 covers 14 residues. Here the CDR3 DNA reads TGTGCCAGCAGTGCGGGGTGGGGCAATCAGCCCCAGCATTTT. As protein: CASSAGWGNQPQHF.

V usage is TRBV11-2 and J usage is TRBJ2-7; unclear D gene. Germline lookup yields CDR1 SGHAT and CDR2 FQNNGV. The CDR3 totals 13 residues. V gave up 0 bases and J gave up 5 bases, with 8 bases separating them. The CDR3 is CASSLDIGDEQYF. The CDR3 DNA reads TGTGCCAGCAGCTTAGATATTGGTGACGAGCAGTACTTC.

Comments on this clone: The sample carries other DNA sequences with the same CDR3. This chain joins TRBV5-1 and TRBJ1-1; 8 bases map to TRBD1. Germline V gene lookup returns CDR1 SGHRS and CDR2 YFSETQ. Unmatched junction bases numbered 7, after V lost 1 base and J lost 2 bases. CDR3 size: 16 residues. The CDR3 DNA reads as TGCGCCAGCAGCTTGTTGATTCAGGGGGCTAACACTGAAGCTTTCTTT. This encodes CASSLLIQGANTEAFF. Based on the CDR3 plus reference TRBV5-1 and TRBJ1-1, the full variable domain is KAGVTQTPRYLIKTRGQQVTLSCSPISGHRSVSWYQQTPGQGLQFLFEYFSETQRNKGNFPGRFSGRQFSNSRSEMNVSTLELGDSALYLCASSLLIQGANTEAFFGQGTRLTVV.

The chain links TRBV19 to TRBJ2-7, with a possible D match to TRBD1 (6 bases). Germline CDR1 and CDR2: LNHDA and SQIVND (reference sequence). The CDR3 consists of 11 residues. V was pared by 8 bases and J by 3 bases, with 8 bases between. The CDR3: CASGQFYEQYF. As DNA, the CDR3 is TGTGCCAGTGGACAGTTCTACGAGCAGTACTTC.

The chain carries TRBV5-4 and TRBJ2-2, with D unresolved. Between the trimmed V and J ends, which lost 9 bases and 2 bases, there was a span of 17 bases. Per the germline V gene, CDR1 is SGHNT and CDR2 is YYREEE (reference sequence). The CDR3 is made up of 15 amino acids. CDR3 sequence: CATRSKAGNTGELFF. CDR3 coding DNA: TGTGCCACACGAAGTAAAGCTGGAAACACCGGGGAGCTGTTTTTT.

The chain couples TRBV27 to TRBJ2-2, with a weak D call TRBD1 (6 bases). The CDR3 consists of 14 residues. V was trimmed by 4 bases and J by 6 bases, leaving 12 bases between them. Per germline, CDR1 MNHEY and CDR2 SMNVEV (reference sequence). This CDR3 reads CASSWNRVAGELFF. Written as DNA, the CDR3 is TGTGCCAGCAGTTGGAACAGGGTTGCCGGGGAGCTGTTTTTT.

The chain employs TRBV28 and TRBJ1-1; D is possibly TRBD1 (6 bases). The germline V and J ends were trimmed by 5 bases and 2 bases, with 12 bases remaining between them. This CDR3 is built from 14 residues. Germline CDR1 MDHEN, CDR2 SYDVKM. DNA of the CDR3: TGTGCCAGCAGTGGAGGGGGGTTCAACACTGAAGCTTTCTTT. This translates into CASSGGGFNTEAFF.

This clone is a singleton in its sample. The chain recombines TRBV14 with TRBJ2-7; 15 bases fit TRBD2. After removal of 5 bases from V and 4 bases from J, the junction contained 21 bases not matched to a gene. The CDR3 has 21 residues. Looked up from germline, CDR1 is SGHDN and CDR2 is FVKESK. The CDR3 sequence: CASSDGLAGGPKSLRPYEQYF. DNA for the CDR3: TGTGCCAGCAGCGACGGACTAGCGGGAGGGCCGAAAAGTCTTCGTCCGTACGAGCAGTACTTC.

This clone was seen just once. This chain connects TRBV9 to TRBJ1-3; D perhaps matches TRBD1 (6 bases). The CDR3 runs to 16 residues. V was trimmed by 3 bases and J by 0 bases, leaving 13 bases between them. Germline V gene lookup returns CDR1 SGDLS and CDR2 YYNGEE. The CDR3 bases are TGTGCCAGCAGCGGGGCGGGGGCCAGCTCTGGAAACACCATATATTTT. The encoded protein is CASSGAGASSGNTIYF.

The chain carries TRBV7-2 and TRBJ1-5; no firm D call. Trimming stripped 5 bases from V and 4 bases from J, with 6 bases between. Germline CDR1 and CDR2: SGHTA and FQGNSA. The CDR3 runs to 12 residues. Here the CDR3 reads CASSPINQPQHF. The CDR3 region has the DNA TGTGCCAGCAGCCCAATAAATCAGCCCCAGCATTTT. The complete variable domain, with remaining parts taken from reference TRBV7-2 and TRBJ1-5, reads GAGVSQSPSNKVTEKGKDVELRCDPISGHTALYWYRQSLGQGLEFLIYFQGNSAPDKSGLPSDRFSAERTGGSVSTLTIQRTQQEDSAVYLCASSPINQPQHFGDGTRLSIL.

The chain uses TRBV7-2 and TRBJ2-3; maybe TRBD2 (6 bases). Trimming took off 2 bases at V and 8 bases at J, with 14 bases between the two ends. The CDR3 length is 14 residues. CDR1 is SGHTA, CDR2 FQGNSA, per germline. CDR3 in amino acids: CASSLSWGVVTQYF. Written as DNA, the CDR3 is TGTGCCAGCAGCTTAAGCTGGGGGGTAGTTACGCAGTATTTT. The complete variable domain, with remaining parts taken from reference TRBV7-2 and TRBJ2-3, reads GAGVSQSPSNKVTEKGKDVELRCDPISGHTALYWYRQSLGQGLEFLIYFQGNSAPDKSGLPSDRFSAERTGGSVSTLTIQRTQQEDSAVYLCASSLSWGVVTQYFGPGTRLTVL.

The chain has TRBV5-1 and TRBJ1-5; TRBD1 is a possible D gene (6 bases). CDR1 and CDR2 (germline): SGHRS, YFSETQ. The CDR3 runs 14 residues. The V and J ends lost 5 bases and 2 bases respectively, with 11 bases between them. The CDR3 loop reads CASRGGGGNQPQHF. The CDR3, as DNA: TGCGCCAGCAGAGGAGGGGGAGGCAATCAGCCCCAGCATTTT.

The chain couples TRBV5-6 to TRBJ2-2, with 16 bases that match TRBD2. Trimming removed 3 bases from V and 4 bases from J; junction bases left unmatched: 6. Germline CDR1 reads SGHDT; CDR2 reads YYEEEE. The CDR3 is 18 amino acids. The CDR3 is CASSWGLAGGPSTGELFF. CDR3 sequence (DNA): TGTGCCAGCAGCTGGGGACTAGCGGGAGGGCCGAGCACCGGGGAGCTGTTTTTT.

The gene calls are TRBV19 and TRBJ1-1, with D unresolved. The V gene's germline CDR1 is LNHDA and CDR2 SQIVND (reference sequence). This CDR3 is 17 amino acids long. V lost 5 bases and J 5 bases, leaving 24 bases between the germline ends. In nucleotides, the CDR3 is TGTGCCAGTAGTGTTGATGGAGTGACCAAGGCTAGGACTGAAGCTTTCTTT. It codes for CASSVDGVTKARTEAFF. Full variable domain (missing parts from reference TRBV19 and TRBJ1-1): DGGITQSPKYLFRKEGQNVTLSCEQNLNHDAMYWYRQDPGQGLRLIYYSQIVNDFQKGDIAEGYSVSREKKESFPLTVTSAQKNPTAFYLCASSVDGVTKARTEAFFGQGTRLTVV.

V and J are TRBV28 and TRBJ2-7; TRBD1 matches at 9 bases. CDR1 and CDR2 from the germline V gene are MDHEN and SYDVKM. The CDR3 runs to 15 residues. The V gene end was trimmed by 5 bases and the J gene end by 2 bases; junction bases not matched to a gene: 7. For the CDR3, the DNA is TGTGCCAGCAGTGACACCGGGACAGGGACCTACGAGCAGTACTTC. This codes for CASSDTGTGTYEQYF. The full variable domain, completed using reference TRBV28 and TRBJ2-7, is DVKVTQSSRYLVKRTGEKVFLECVQDMDHENMFWYRQDPGLGLRLIYFSYDVKMKEKGDIPEGYSVSREKKERFSLILESASTNQTSMYLCASSDTGTGTYEQYFGPGTRLTVT.

This rearrangement joins TRBV15 to TRBJ2-1; TRBD1 agrees at 11 bases. V lost 1 base, J lost 6 bases, and 2 bases stayed unmatched. The CDR3 has 15 amino acids. CDR1 is LNHNV and CDR2 is YYDKDF in the germline V gene (reference sequence). This chain's CDR3 is CATSRGGTGGNEQFF. CDR3 in DNA: TGTGCCACCAGCAGAGGAGGGACAGGGGGCAATGAGCAGTTCTTC.

V and J are TRBV19 and TRBJ2-1, with D uncertain. The CDR3 extends over 15 amino acids. CDR1 and CDR2 from the germline V gene are LNHDA and SQIVND (reference sequence). V shed 1 base and J shed 4 bases, with 11 bases lying between them. The CDR3 region is CASSIGGKGYNEQFF. CDR3 bases: TGTGCCAGTAGTATAGGGGGTAAAGGATACAATGAGCAGTTCTTC.

V is TRBV28 and J is TRBJ1-1; no definite D call. With 4 bases removed from V and 9 bases from J, the gap between germline ends came to 15 bases. The germline CDR1 and CDR2 sequences are MDHEN and SYDVKM. The CDR3 length is 13 residues. The DNA for the CDR3 is TGTGCCAGCAGTTCCCCTGACACACTAAAAGCTTTCTTT. The encoded protein is CASSSPDTLKAFF. Filled out from reference TRBV28 and TRBJ1-1, the complete variable domain reads DVKVTQSSRYLVKRTGEKVFLECVQDMDHENMFWYRQDPGLGLRLIYFSYDVKMKEKGDIPEGYSVSREKKERFSLILESASTNQTSMYLCASSSPDTLKAFFGQGTRLTVV.

V and J are TRBV6-4 and TRBJ2-1; the D is unclear. Germline-derived CDR1 and CDR2 are MRHNA and SNTAGT. The CDR3 runs 15 residues. V lost 3 bases and J lost 5, with 14 bases in between. DNA for the CDR3: TGTGCCAGCAGTGAACGGCAGATGAATAACAATGAGCAGTTCTTC. Protein: CASSERQMNNNEQFF.

This clone appeared a single time. This sample also contains other DNA sequences that code for the same CDR3. This chain connects TRBV25-1 to TRBJ2-5; TRBD1 or TRBD2 may be the D gene (5 bases each). Per the germline V gene, CDR1 is MGHDK and CDR2 is SYGVNS. CDR3 length: 13 amino acids. The germline V and J ends were trimmed by 1 base and 4 bases, with 7 bases remaining between them. The CDR3 loop reads CASSEFGGETQYF. DNA of the CDR3: TGTGCCAGCAGTGAATTTGGGGGAGAGACCCAGTACTTC.

The chain is built from TRBV4-2 and TRBJ1-4, with D possibly TRBD1 on 5 matching bases. V was clipped by 3 bases and J by 6 bases, with 23 bases between them. This CDR3 comprises 18 residues. Germline V gene sequence: CDR1 LGHNA, CDR2 YNFKEQ. CDR3 sequence reads: CASSQQTPGPGTDEKLFF. The CDR3 bases are TGTGCCAGCAGCCAGCAAACTCCGGGCCCGGGGACGGATGAAAAACTGTTTTTT.

The rearrangement uses TRBV7-3 and TRBJ2-1; TRBD1 agrees at 8 bases. This CDR3 comprises 14 residues. The germline CDR1 and CDR2 sequences are SGHTA and FQGTGA. V gave up 2 bases and J gave up 6 bases; unmatched junction bases: 3. The CDR3 region is CASSLSGGPNEQFF. The CDR3 DNA sequence: TGTGCCAGCAGCTTATCAGGGGGCCCCAATGAGCAGTTCTTC.

The V and J genes are TRBV28 and TRBJ2-7; unclear D gene. This CDR3 has 14 amino acids. CDR1 is MDHEN, CDR2 SYDVKM, per germline. The ends were cut back, 5 bases at V and 2 bases at J, with 13 bases in the middle. In DNA, the CDR3 is TGTGCCAGCAGTATACCCGCTCCACCCTACGAGCAGTACTTC. It is translated as CASSIPAPPYEQYF. Based on the CDR3 plus reference TRBV28 and TRBJ2-7, the full variable domain is DVKVTQSSRYLVKRTGEKVFLECVQDMDHENMFWYRQDPGLGLRLIYFSYDVKMKEKGDIPEGYSVSREKKERFSLILESASTNQTSMYLCASSIPAPPYEQYFGPGTRLTVT.

The chain uses TRBV30 and TRBJ2-7; D not resolved. CDR1 is GTSNPN and CDR2 is SVGIG in the germline V gene (reference sequence). The CDR3 runs 12 residues. V gave up 0 bases and J gave up 12 bases, with 15 bases separating them. In nucleotides, the CDR3 is TGTGCCTGGAGTGTGAATCGCCCAGGCCGGTACTTC. Encoded protein: CAWSVNRPGRYF.

This clone was seen a single time. The gene calls are TRBV15 and TRBJ2-3; D may be TRBD1 (6 bases). This CDR3 region has 16 residues. Trimming left V 0 bases short and J 6 bases short, with 16 bases between. CDR1 is LNHNV and CDR2 is YYDKDF in the germline V gene (reference sequence). In DNA, the CDR3 is TGTGCCACCAGCAGAGAGGGGGTAGGGGGTGGCGATACGCAGTATTTT. Translation gives CATSREGVGGGDTQYF.